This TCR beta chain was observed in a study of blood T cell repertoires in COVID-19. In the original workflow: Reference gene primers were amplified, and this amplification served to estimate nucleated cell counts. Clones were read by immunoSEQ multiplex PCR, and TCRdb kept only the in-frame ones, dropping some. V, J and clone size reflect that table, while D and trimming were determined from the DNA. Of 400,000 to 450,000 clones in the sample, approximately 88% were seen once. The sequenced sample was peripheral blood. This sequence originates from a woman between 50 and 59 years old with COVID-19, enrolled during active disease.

Here the CDR3 reads CASSPEGDYTEAFF. DNA for the CDR3: TGCGCCAGCAGCCCCGAGGGAGACTACACTGAAGCTTTCTTT. This chain connects TRBV5-1 to TRBJ1-1; D gene uncertain. The CDR3 runs 14 residues. Between the trimmed V and J ends, which lost 4 bases and 3 bases, there was a span of 13 bases. Germline V gives CDR1 SGHRS, CDR2 YFSETQ.